The 19 T cell receptor beta chains below all came from one sample that was sequenced in a study of blood T cell repertoires in COVID-19. Clones were read by immunoSEQ multiplex PCR, and TCRdb kept only the in-frame ones, dropping some. The table has about 75,000 clones, roughly 90% seen once. The sample consisted of peripheral blood. These TCRs come from a human donor in a cohort sampled during active COVID-19.

The rearrangement links TRBV5-6 to TRBJ1-1; TRBD1 agrees at 9 bases. The CDR3 extends over 17 amino acids. Trimming removed 4 bases from V and 1 base from J; junction bases left unmatched: 11. Germline-derived CDR1 and CDR2 are SGHDT and YYEEEE. CDR3: CASSRLQGARGNTEAFF. The CDR3 DNA follows: TGTGCCAGCAGCCGATTACAGGGGGCTAGGGGGAACACTGAAGCTTTCTTT.

This sequence joins TRBV4-3 and TRBJ1-4, with TRBD1 matching 9 bases. V was clipped by 1 base and J by 8 bases; unmatched bases: 2. Germline-derived CDR1 and CDR2 are LGHNA and YSLEER. The CDR3 length is 14 residues. CDR3: CASSQGQGGEKLFF. The DNA for the CDR3 is TGCGCCAGCAGCCAAGGACAGGGGGGAGAAAAACTGTTTTTT.

V usage is TRBV6-6 and J usage is TRBJ1-4, with 7 bases identical to TRBD1. The CDR3 extends over 13 amino acids. The germline CDR1 and CDR2 sequences are MNHNY and SVGAGI (reference sequence). V trimming: 7 bases; J trimming: 8 bases; junction bases outside the gene matches: 7. The CDR3 here is CASNLRGREKLFF. CDR3 sequence (DNA): TGTGCCAGCAACCTCAGGGGGAGGGAAAAACTGTTTTTT.

The chain recombines TRBV6-2 or TRBV6-3 with TRBJ2-7, with 8 bases lining up with TRBD1. Germline lookup yields CDR1 MNHEY and CDR2 SVGEGT. The CDR3 is made up of 16 amino acids. After removal of 5 bases from V and 3 bases from J, the junction contained 12 bases not matched to a gene. CDR3 sequence reads: CASSIRPGQGDYEQYF. CDR3 DNA sequence: TGTGCCAGCAGTATCCGTCCCGGACAGGGAGACTACGAGCAGTACTTC.

The gene calls are TRBV7-9 and TRBJ2-7, with 9 bases aligning to TRBD1. Germline V lookup: CDR1 SEHNR, CDR2 FQNEAQ (reference sequence). J lost 6 bases, V lost 1 base, and 7 bases had no gene match. CDR3 length equals 15 residues. In nucleotides, the CDR3 is TGTGCCAGCAGCTTAGGGTGGGACAGGGCAGGCGAGCAGTACTTC. Its translation: CASSLGWDRAGEQYF. Full variable domain (rest looked up from reference TRBV7-9 and TRBJ2-7): DTGVSQNPRHKITKRGQNVTFRCDPISEHNRLYWYRQTLGQGPEFLTYFQNEAQLEKSRLLSDRFSAERPKGSFSTLEIQRTEQGDSAMYLCASSLGWDRAGEQYFGPGTRLTVT.

CDR3 loop: CASRAASTDTQYF. DNA for the CDR3: TGTGCCAGTAGAGCGGCTAGCACAGATACGCAGTATTTT. The rearrangement uses TRBV19 and TRBJ2-3; TRBD2 is a possible D gene (5 bases). V lost 6 bases to trimming and J lost 0 bases, with 7 bases between them. Germline CDR1 is LNHDA and CDR2 is SQIVND (reference sequence). This CDR3 is built from 13 residues.

The chain employs TRBV29-1 and TRBJ2-1; TRBD2 aligns across 9 bases. The CDR3 covers 16 residues. V lost 8 bases and J lost 1; bases outside the gene matches: 12. Germline CDR1 reads SQVTM; CDR2 reads ANQGSEA. The CDR3 DNA sequence: TGCAGCCTGGGGGGTTTAGCGGGAGAGTCCTACAATGAGCAGTTCTTC. Translating it yields CSLGGLAGESYNEQFF.

The V and J genes are TRBV18 and TRBJ2-3, with 8 nucleotides matching TRBD2. V dropped 3 bases and J dropped 4; count of bases not matched to a gene: 9. The germline CDR1 and CDR2 sequences are KGHSH and LQKENI. This CDR3 is 16 amino acids long. The CDR3 loop reads CASSPGTRGNSDTQYF. CDR3 nucleotides: TGTGCCAGCTCACCGGGGACTAGAGGGAATTCAGATACGCAGTATTTT.

The chain recombines TRBV19 with TRBJ2-5; TRBD2 matches 12 bases. This CDR3 has 15 amino acids. Germline-derived CDR1 and CDR2 are LNHDA and SQIVND (reference sequence). V dropped 8 bases and J dropped 5; count of bases not matched to a gene: 9. The CDR3 protein is CASATSGRVGETQYF. CDR3 in DNA: TGTGCCAGTGCGACTAGCGGGAGAGTGGGGGAGACCCAGTACTTC.

This rearrangement joins TRBV7-8 to TRBJ1-1, with 8 bases fitting TRBD1. The CDR3 loop spans 13 amino acids. Germline CDR1 is SGHVS and CDR2 is FQNEAQ. The trim removed 6 bases at V and 11 bases at J, leaving 11 bases unmatched. The CDR3 DNA is TGTGCCAGCAGTTGGACAGGGCTCGCGTCGGCTTTCTTT. It is translated as CASSWTGLASAFF.

V is TRBV19 and J is TRBJ2-7; maybe TRBD1 (7 bases). The CDR3 loop spans 14 amino acids. Germline CDR1 and CDR2: LNHDA and SQIVND (reference sequence). The V gene lost 7 bases and the J gene lost 3 bases, with 16 bases spanning the gap. The CDR3 DNA sequence: TGTGCCAGTACCCAGGGGGGTCATTGCTACGAGCAGTACTTC. Protein sequence: CASTQGGHCYEQYF.

This clone was picked up one time. DNA of the CDR3: TGTGCCAGCAGCTTGGGCCCAGGGGAAGAGACCCAGTACTTC. Protein product: CASSLGPGEETQYF. The gene calls are TRBV5-5 and TRBJ2-5, with D possibly matching TRBD1 (6 bases). Germline V gene sequence: CDR1 SGHKS, CDR2 YYEKEE (reference sequence). With 0 bases removed from V and 3 bases from J, the gap between germline ends came to 9 bases. CDR3 length: 14 residues.

This chain links TRBV19 with TRBJ1-2, with a tentative D call TRBD1 (5 bases). Trimming took off 5 bases at V and 6 bases at J, with 19 bases between the two ends. The V gene's germline CDR1 is LNHDA and CDR2 SQIVND (reference sequence). CDR3 length equals 15 residues. In nucleotides, the CDR3 is TGTGCCAGTAGTTGGCGTCAGGGTATTTCGGATGGCTACACCTTC. Protein: CASSWRQGISDGYTF.

This clone was found a few times. The V gene is TRBV27, the J gene TRBJ1-2; weak D call: TRBD1 (6 bases). Trimming cost V 0 bases and J 4 bases, with 15 bases left between them. The CDR3 contains 16 residues. Germline V gene sequence: CDR1 MNHEY, CDR2 SMNVEV (reference sequence). The CDR3: CASSLSLPQGSYGYTF. The CDR3, as DNA: TGTGCCAGCAGTTTATCCCTCCCCCAGGGGAGCTATGGCTACACCTTC.

CDR3 nucleotide sequence: TGTGCCAGCAGCCAAGATTGGGCAAGCTCCTACAATGAGCAGTTCTTC. This sequence encodes CASSQDWASSYNEQFF. V is TRBV3-1 (or the pseudogene TRBV3-2) and J is TRBJ2-1; no reliable D call. The CDR3 is 16 residues long. Germline-derived CDR1 and CDR2 are LGHDT and YNNKEL (reference sequence). Trimming pared 0 bases from V and 0 bases from J, leaving 9 bases between.

V gene TRBV24-1 combines with J gene TRBJ2-2; 8 bases are shared with TRBD2. The length of the CDR3 is 12 residues. Germline CDR1 is KGHDR and CDR2 is SFDVKD. V lost 12 bases, J lost 6 bases, and 5 bases stayed unmatched. The CDR3 sequence is CAVGLAPGELFF. The CDR3 bases are TGTGCCGTCGGACTAGCACCCGGGGAGCTGTTTTTT.

The chain recombines TRBV4-3 with TRBJ1-3; possible D gene TRBD1, 6 bases. Germline V lookup: CDR1 LGHNA, CDR2 YSLEER. V was pared by 4 bases and J by 0 bases, with 10 bases between. This CDR3 comprises 15 residues. CDR3 bases: TGCGCCAGCAGCCGAGGACAGAGCTCTGGAAACACCATATATTTT. It yields the protein CASSRGQSSGNTIYF.

The rearrangement uses TRBV27 and TRBJ2-2; maybe TRBD1 (6 bases). The ends were cut back, 2 bases at V and 5 bases at J, with 9 bases in the middle. The CDR3 totals 14 residues. Germline loops: CDR1 MNHEY, CDR2 SMNVEV (reference sequence). The CDR3: CASSLGGSTGELFF. The CDR3 region has the DNA TGTGCCAGCAGTTTAGGGGGCTCGACCGGGGAGCTGTTTTTT.

V usage is TRBV5-6 and J usage is TRBJ2-1; 7 bases agree with TRBD2. V shed 4 bases, J shed 4 bases, and the junction held 5 bases outside the gene matches. The CDR3 covers 14 residues. CDR1 and CDR2 (germline): SGHDT, YYEEEE. This CDR3 reads CASSPGTKYNEQFF. In DNA form, the CDR3 reads TGTGCCAGCAGCCCCGGGACTAAATACAATGAGCAGTTCTTC. The full variable domain, in which reference TRBV5-6 and TRBJ2-1 provide the parts outside the CDR3, is DAGVTQSPTHLIKTRGQQVTLRCSPKSGHDTVSWYQQALGQGPQFIFQYYEEEERQRGNFPDRFSGHQFPNYSSELNVNALLLGDSALYLCASSPGTKYNEQFFGPGTRLTVL.